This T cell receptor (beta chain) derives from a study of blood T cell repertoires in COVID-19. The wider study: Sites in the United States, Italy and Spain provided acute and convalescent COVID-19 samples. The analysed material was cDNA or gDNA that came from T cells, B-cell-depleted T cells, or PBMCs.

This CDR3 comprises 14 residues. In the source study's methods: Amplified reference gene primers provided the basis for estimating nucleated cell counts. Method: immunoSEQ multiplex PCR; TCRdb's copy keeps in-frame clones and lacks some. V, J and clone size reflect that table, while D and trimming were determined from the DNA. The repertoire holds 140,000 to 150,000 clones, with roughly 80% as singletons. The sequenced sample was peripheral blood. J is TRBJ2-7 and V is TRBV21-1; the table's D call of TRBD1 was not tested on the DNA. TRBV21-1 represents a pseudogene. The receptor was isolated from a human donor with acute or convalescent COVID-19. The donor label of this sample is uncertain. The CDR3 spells CASTLGRQHYEQYV. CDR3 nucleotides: TGTGCCAGCACCCTCGGAAGACAGCACTACGAGCAGTACGTC.